This TCR beta chain was sequenced during a study of blood T cell repertoires in COVID-19. Study overall: Sample material is recorded as cDNA or gDNA derived from T cells, B-cell-depleted T cells, or PBMCs.

The length of the CDR3 is 14 residues. Germline CDR1 and CDR2: MNHEY and SVGAGI. J gave up 1 base and V 5 bases, and 4 bases lay outside the gene matches. Profiling relied on immunoSEQ multiplex PCR, and the TCRdb table lists in-frame clones only, not all of them. The repertoire consists of 270,000 or so clones, with roughly 84% occurring once and the leading ten covering roughly 3.6%. In assigning cohorts, the study relied on participant-reported clinical history. Donors in Cohort 3 who had recovered were those with two negative PCRs, healthcare professional clearance, or resolution of their symptoms.

The sequenced material came from PBMCs or T cells enriched from blood (not recorded which). The clonotype comes from a man over 45 who had recovered from COVID-19. The J gene is TRBJ1-1, the V gene TRBV6-5, with TRBD1 identical over 7 bases. DNA of the CDR3: TGTGCCAGCAGTCGCTGGACAGGGAACACTGAAGCTTTCTTT. Translated: CASSRWTGNTEAFF.